Detailed here is one TCR beta chain. This clonotype was picked up many times. Its binding antigen is unknown. Base-call qualities are not available, and no considerably larger clone is one nucleotide away. These data originate in a study of neurological immune-mediated disorders (dated 2019 in TCRdb). In the study overall: Of the roughly 35 multiple sclerosis patients, around 30 had relapsing-remitting MS and 3 had secondary progressive MS. Peripheral blood TCR-beta repertoires from HTLV-I-associated myelopathy (HAM/TSP) patients, multiple sclerosis patients and healthy controls were compared by UMI-based sequencing. The approximately 96 TCR-beta libraries covered PBMC samples along with longitudinal samples, technical triplicates, and paired sorted CD4+ and CD8+ T-cell subsets. The cohort was made up of 60 to 75 subjects, consisting of some 14 HAM/TSP patients, 35 or so multiple sclerosis patients and 20 healthy controls. On the study overall, not on this receptor specifically: No clinical or MRI features were associated with the MS cluster, and the authors said that larger cohorts are needed. Repertoires from 18 of 34 MS patients were grouped by phylogenetic analysis into a cluster of related CDR3 sequences, suggesting a possible repertoire-level signature. Across subjects, expanded clones never shared an identical CDR3 amino acid sequence, which suggests that the TCR-beta repertoires in every group were private. TCR clonal expansion was highest in HAM/TSP patients and lowest in MS patients, with MS patients falling below even healthy controls.

Unsorted PBMC libraries were generated from 2 million PBMCs stored in RNAlater at -80 °C until RNA extraction. The multiple sclerosis patients were enrolled in a US clinical protocol that evaluated disease progression with magnetic resonance imaging. Peripheral blood underwent Ficoll-Hypaque density gradient centrifugation to isolate PBMCs, which were then cryopreserved in liquid nitrogen. Its CDR3 holds 11 amino acids, cysteine through phenylalanine. Only the CDR3 region is kept as DNA, spanning 33 bases read in frame from base 1. V is shortened by 3 bases, J by 10 bases, and the region joining them spans 10 bases. The germline V gene yields SGDLS for CDR1 and YYNGEE for CDR2. cDNA was synthesized by template-switch 5'RACE using a primer carrying a 10-nucleotide random unique molecular identifier by which each TCR transcript was tagged. Each sequencing run produced over 190 million TCR-beta sequences covering 15-18 subjects. The RNeasy kit was used to extract total RNA. The KAPA Real-time Library Amplification kit was used to amplify TCR-beta VDJ regions with primers for the TCR constant region and the 5'RACE anchor. A first PCR added sample indexes and Illumina adaptors, and a second PCR then raised library yield. After Ampure bead purification, the roughly 650 bp TCR product was size-selected on a 2% E-gel SizeSelection system. Library quality was checked on a Bioanalyzer, concentration was measured with Qubit, and libraries were quantified with the Kapa Library Quantification kit before pooling. An Illumina HiSeq 2500 was used to sequence the libraries paired-end at 2 x 150 bp. To increase sequence diversity, roughly 24-32% phiX was spiked into each library pool. Turning to the authors' computational methods: Quality-filtered reads were processed with the UMI-based MiGEC pipeline, which removed over 90% of raw TCR sequences during error correction. VDJ genes were aligned to IMGT germline references, and clonotypes were defined by unique CDR3 amino acid sequence plus V-J genes. Clonal expansion, Shannon diversity and CDR3 relatedness were evaluated with VDJtools (CalcPairwiseDistances, ClusterSamples), while phylogenetic trees were built in CLCbio workbench. A clone was classed as expanded if it had 8 or more unique UMIs, a cutoff based on coefficient-of-variation modelling across technical triplicates. In TCRdb, the public reads were trimmed at Q25 with fastp and aligned with MiXCR, with productive beta chains retained. All rows with the same CDR3 protein become a single entry with the most common DNA and genes. These V and J calls derive from TCRdb rather than the authors' analysis. Within this sample are 50,000 to 80,000 distinct CDR3 sequences, with less than 5.5% of them counted one time only. Approximately 6.9% of the sample is in the top ten clones.

The sample consisted of PBMCs. The chain was built from TRBV9 and TRBJ1-2; TRBD1 could be the D gene, as 6 bases match. This sequence was found in a man aged 25 to 40 with multiple sclerosis. The base sequence is TGTGCCAGCAGCGCAGGACAGATCTACACCTTC. It translates as CASSAGQIYTF.